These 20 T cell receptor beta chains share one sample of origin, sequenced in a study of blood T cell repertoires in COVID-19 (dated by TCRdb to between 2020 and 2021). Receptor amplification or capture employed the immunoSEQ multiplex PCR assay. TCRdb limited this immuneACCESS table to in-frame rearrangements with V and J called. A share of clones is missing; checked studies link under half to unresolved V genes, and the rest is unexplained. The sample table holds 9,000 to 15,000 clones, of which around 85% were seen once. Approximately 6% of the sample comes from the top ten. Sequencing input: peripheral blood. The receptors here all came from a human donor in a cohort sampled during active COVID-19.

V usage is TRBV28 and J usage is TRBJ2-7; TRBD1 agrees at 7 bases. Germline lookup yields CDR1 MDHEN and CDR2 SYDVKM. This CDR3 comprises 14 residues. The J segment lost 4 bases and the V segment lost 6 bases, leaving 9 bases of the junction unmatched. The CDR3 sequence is CASSPVDRTYEQYF. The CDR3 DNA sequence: TGTGCCAGCAGCCCTGTGGACAGGACGTACGAGCAGTACTTC.

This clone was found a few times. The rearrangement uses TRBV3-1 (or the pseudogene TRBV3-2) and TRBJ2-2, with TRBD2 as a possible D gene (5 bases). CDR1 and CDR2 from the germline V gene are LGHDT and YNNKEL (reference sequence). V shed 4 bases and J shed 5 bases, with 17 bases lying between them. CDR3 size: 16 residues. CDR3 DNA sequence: TGTGCCAGCAGCCGGGCTAGCCTTCTGTTAACCGGGGAGCTGTTTTTT. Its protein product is CASSRASLLLTGELFF.

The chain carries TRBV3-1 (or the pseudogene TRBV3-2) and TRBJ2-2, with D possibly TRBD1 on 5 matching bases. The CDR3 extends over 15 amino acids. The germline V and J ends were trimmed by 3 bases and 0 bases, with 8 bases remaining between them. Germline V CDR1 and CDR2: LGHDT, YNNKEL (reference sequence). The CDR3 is CASSHHRTNTGELFF. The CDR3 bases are TGTGCCAGCAGCCATCACAGGACGAACACCGGGGAGCTGTTTTTT.

The CDR3 nucleotides read TGTGCCAGCAGTCGGGCTAGCGGTTCCTACGAGCAGTACTTC. Protein: CASSRASGSYEQYF. The chain couples TRBV2 to TRBJ2-7; 7 nucleotides match TRBD2. Germline CDR1 SNHLY, CDR2 FYNNEI. The ends lost 5 bases at V and 1 base at J; junction bases unmatched: 5. This CDR3 spans 14 amino acids.

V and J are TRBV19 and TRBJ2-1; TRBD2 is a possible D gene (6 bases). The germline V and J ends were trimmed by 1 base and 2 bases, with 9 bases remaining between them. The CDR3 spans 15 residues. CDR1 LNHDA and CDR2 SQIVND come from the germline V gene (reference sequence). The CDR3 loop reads CASSIAVAAYNEQFF. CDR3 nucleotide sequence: TGTGCCAGTAGTATAGCAGTAGCGGCCTACAATGAGCAGTTCTTC.

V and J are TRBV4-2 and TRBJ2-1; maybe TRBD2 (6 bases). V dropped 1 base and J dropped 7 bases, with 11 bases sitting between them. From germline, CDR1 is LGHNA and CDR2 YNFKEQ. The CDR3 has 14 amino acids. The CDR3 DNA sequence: TGTGCCAGCAGCCAAGGGATGGGGAGGAATGAGCAGTTCTTC. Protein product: CASSQGMGRNEQFF.

CDR3: CASSHGQDYGYTF. The CDR3 nucleotides are TGTGCCAGCAGTCACGGACAGGACTATGGCTACACCTTC. V is TRBV28 and J is TRBJ1-2, with TRBD1 identical over 7 bases. V gave up 5 bases and J gave up 3 bases; unmatched junction bases: 3. The CDR3 has 13 amino acids. The V gene's germline CDR1 is MDHEN and CDR2 SYDVKM.

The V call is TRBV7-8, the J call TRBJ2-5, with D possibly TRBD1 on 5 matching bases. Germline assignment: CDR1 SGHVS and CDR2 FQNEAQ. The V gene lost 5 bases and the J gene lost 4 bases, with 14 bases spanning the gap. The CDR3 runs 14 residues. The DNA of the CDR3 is TGTGCCAGCAGCCCCGCAGGGTTAACAGAGACCCAGTACTTC. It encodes CASSPAGLTETQYF.

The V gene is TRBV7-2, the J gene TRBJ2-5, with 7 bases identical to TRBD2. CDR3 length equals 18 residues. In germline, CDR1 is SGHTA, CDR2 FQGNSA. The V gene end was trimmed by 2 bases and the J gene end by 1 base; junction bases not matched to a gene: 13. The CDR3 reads CASSLTIGGGPLQETQYF. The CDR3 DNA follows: TGTGCCAGCAGCTTAACGATCGGCGGGGGACCCCTCCAAGAGACCCAGTACTTC.

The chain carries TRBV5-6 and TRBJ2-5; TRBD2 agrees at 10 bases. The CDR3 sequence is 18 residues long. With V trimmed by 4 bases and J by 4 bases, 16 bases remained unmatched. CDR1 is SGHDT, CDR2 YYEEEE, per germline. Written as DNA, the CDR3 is TGTGCCAGCAGCAGGTTAGCGGGGGGCTTAACGCTTGGAGAGACCCAGTACTTC. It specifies CASSRLAGGLTLGETQYF.

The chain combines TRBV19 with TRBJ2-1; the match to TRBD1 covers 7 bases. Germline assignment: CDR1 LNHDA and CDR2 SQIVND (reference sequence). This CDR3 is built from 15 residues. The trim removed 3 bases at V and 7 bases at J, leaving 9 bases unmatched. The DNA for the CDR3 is TGTGCCAGTAGTATTGGTAGGGGGCGCGGGAATGAGCAGTTCTTC. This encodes CASSIGRGRGNEQFF. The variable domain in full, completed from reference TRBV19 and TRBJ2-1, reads DGGITQSPKYLFRKEGQNVTLSCEQNLNHDAMYWYRQDPGQGLRLIYYSQIVNDFQKGDIAEGYSVSREKKESFPLTVTSAQKNPTAFYLCASSIGRGRGNEQFFGPGTRLTVL.

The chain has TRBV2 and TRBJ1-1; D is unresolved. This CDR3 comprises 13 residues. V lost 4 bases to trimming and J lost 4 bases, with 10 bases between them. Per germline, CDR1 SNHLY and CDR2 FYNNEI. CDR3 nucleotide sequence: TGTGCCAGCAGTGGCGCCCCCCGCACTGAAGCTTTCTTT. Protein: CASSGAPRTEAFF.

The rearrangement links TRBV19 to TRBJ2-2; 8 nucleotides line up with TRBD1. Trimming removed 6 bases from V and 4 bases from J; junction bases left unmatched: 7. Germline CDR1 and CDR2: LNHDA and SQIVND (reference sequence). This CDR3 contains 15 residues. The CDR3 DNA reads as TGTGCCAGTAGACTAACAGGGGGTAGCACCGGGGAGCTGTTTTTT. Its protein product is CASRLTGGSTGELFF. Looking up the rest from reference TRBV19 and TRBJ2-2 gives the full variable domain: DGGITQSPKYLFRKEGQNVTLSCEQNLNHDAMYWYRQDPGQGLRLIYYSQIVNDFQKGDIAEGYSVSREKKESFPLTVTSAQKNPTAFYLCASRLTGGSTGELFFGEGSRLTVL.

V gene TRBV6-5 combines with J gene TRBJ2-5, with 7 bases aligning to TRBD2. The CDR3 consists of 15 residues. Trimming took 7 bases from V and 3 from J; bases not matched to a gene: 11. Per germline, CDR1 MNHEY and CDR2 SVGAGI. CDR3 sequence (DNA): TGTGCCAGCACCGAGGGGCGGGGGAGGGAAGAGACCCAGTACTTC. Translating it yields CASTEGRGREETQYF.

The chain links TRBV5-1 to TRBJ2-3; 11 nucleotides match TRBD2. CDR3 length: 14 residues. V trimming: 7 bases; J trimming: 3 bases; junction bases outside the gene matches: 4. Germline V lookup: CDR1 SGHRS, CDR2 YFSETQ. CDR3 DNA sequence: TGCGCCAGCTCGACTAGCGGGGATACAGATACGCAGTATTTT. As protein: CASSTSGDTDTQYF.

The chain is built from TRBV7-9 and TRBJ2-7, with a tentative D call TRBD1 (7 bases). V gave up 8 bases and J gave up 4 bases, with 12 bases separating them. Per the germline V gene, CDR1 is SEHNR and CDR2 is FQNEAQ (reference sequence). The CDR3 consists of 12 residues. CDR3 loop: CASAAGGYEQYF. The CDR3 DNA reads TGTGCCAGCGCGGCAGGGGGGTACGAGCAGTACTTC.

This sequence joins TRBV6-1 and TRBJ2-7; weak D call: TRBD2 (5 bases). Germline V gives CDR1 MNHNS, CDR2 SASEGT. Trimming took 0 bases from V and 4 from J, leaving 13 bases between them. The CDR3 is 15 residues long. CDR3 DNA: TGTGCCAGCAGTGAAGCTCTAGCATATAGGTACGAGCAGTACTTC. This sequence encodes CASSEALAYRYEQYF.

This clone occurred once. In DNA, the CDR3 is TGTGCCAGCAGAATAGCGGGGGCTGAGCAGTACTTC. This codes for CASRIAGAEQYF. The rearrangement uses TRBV6-5 and TRBJ2-7, with TRBD2 identical over 9 bases. Germline V gene data show CDR1 as MNHEY and CDR2 as SVGAGI. After removal of 6 bases from V and 7 bases from J, the junction contained 4 bases not matched to a gene. This CDR3 is built from 12 residues.

The CDR3 DNA follows: TGTGCCTGGAATCTAGCGGGGGGCGCAGATACGCAGTATTTT. Protein product: CAWNLAGGADTQYF. This chain joins TRBV30 and TRBJ2-3; 11 bases map to TRBD2. The length of the CDR3 is 14 residues. The V segment lost 4 bases and the J segment 4 bases; nucleotides outside the gene matches: 4. Germline CDR1 is GTSNPN and CDR2 is SVGIG (reference sequence).

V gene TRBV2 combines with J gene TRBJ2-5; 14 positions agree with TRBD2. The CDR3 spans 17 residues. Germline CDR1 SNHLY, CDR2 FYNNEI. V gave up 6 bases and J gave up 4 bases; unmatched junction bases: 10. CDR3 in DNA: TGTGCCAGCAGGGGGCCCGGGACTAGCGGGAGAGGAGAGACCCAGTACTTC. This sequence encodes CASRGPGTSGRGETQYF.